This paragraph reports one T cell receptor beta chain. These data are taken from a study of blood T cell repertoires in COVID-19. Study background: The United States, Italy and Spain supplied acute and convalescent COVID-19 samples.

How the authors handled the data: The assay estimated nucleated cells by amplifying reference gene primers. Method: immunoSEQ multiplex PCR; TCRdb's copy keeps in-frame clones and lacks some. Clonal size and the V and J genes are those of that table, whereas D and trimming came from the DNA. This table holds about 120,000 clones, approximately 81% found once. This sequence originates from a woman over 75 with acute or convalescent COVID-19. Sequencing was performed on peripheral blood.

The DNA for the CDR3 is TGTGCCAGCAGCTTGGTTGGACAGGAGTCCTACAATGAGCAGTTCTTC. Translating gives CASSLVGQESYNEQFF. The chain links TRBV5-6 to TRBJ2-1, with 7 bases lining up with TRBD1. This CDR3 comprises 16 residues. Looked up from germline, CDR1 is SGHDT and CDR2 is YYEEEE. After removal of 0 bases from V and 1 base from J, the junction contained 4 bases not matched to a gene. The full variable domain, its missing parts supplied by reference TRBV5-6 and TRBJ2-1, is DAGVTQSPTHLIKTRGQQVTLRCSPKSGHDTVSWYQQALGQGPQFIFQYYEEEERQRGNFPDRFSGHQFPNYSSELNVNALLLGDSALYLCASSLVGQESYNEQFFGPGTRLTVL.